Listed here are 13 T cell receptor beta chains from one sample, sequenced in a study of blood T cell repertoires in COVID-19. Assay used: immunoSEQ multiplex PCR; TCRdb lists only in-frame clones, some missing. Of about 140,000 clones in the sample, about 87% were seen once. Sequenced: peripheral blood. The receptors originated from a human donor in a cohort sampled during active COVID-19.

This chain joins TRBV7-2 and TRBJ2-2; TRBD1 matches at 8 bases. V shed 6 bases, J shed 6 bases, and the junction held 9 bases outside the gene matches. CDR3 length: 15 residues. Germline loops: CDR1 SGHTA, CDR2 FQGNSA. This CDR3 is CASRVGTGLSGELFF. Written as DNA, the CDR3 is TGTGCCAGCAGAGTGGGGACAGGTTTGTCCGGGGAGCTGTTTTTT.

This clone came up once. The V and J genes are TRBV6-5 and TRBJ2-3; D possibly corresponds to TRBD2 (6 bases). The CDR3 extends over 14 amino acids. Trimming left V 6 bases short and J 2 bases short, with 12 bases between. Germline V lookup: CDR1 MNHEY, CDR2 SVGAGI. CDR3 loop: CASRGGTYTDTQYF. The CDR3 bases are TGTGCCAGCAGGGGGGGAACTTACACAGATACGCAGTATTTT.

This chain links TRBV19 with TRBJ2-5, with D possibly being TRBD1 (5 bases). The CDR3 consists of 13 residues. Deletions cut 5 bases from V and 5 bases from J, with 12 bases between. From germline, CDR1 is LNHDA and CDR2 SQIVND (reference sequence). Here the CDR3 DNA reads TGTGCCAGTAGTCTACAGGCGACGGAGACCCAGTACTTC. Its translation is CASSLQATETQYF.

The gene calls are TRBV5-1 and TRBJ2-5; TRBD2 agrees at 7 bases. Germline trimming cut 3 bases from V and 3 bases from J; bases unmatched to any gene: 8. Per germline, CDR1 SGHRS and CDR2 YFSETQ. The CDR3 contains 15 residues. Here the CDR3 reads CASSSGLVTKETQYF. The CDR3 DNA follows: TGCGCCAGCAGCTCTGGACTAGTCACCAAAGAGACCCAGTACTTC.

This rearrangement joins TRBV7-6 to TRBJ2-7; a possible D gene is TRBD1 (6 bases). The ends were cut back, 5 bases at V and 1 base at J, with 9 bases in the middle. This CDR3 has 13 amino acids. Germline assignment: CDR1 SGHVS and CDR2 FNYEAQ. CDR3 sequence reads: CASSRTDSYEQYF. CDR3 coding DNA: TGTGCCAGCAGCCGGACAGATTCCTACGAGCAGTACTTC.

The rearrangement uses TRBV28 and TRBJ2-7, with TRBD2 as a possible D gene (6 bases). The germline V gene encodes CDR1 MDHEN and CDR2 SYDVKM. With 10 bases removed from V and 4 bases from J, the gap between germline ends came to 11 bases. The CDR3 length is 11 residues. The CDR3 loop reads CATVGGYEQYF. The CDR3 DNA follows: TGTGCCACCGTGGGGGGTTACGAGCAGTACTTC.

The CDR3 sequence is CASSTDRGPTYEQYF. CDR3 sequence (DNA): TGTGCCAGTAGTACGGACAGGGGTCCAACCTACGAGCAGTACTTC. The chain couples TRBV19 to TRBJ2-7, with 9 bases aligning to TRBD1. Germline CDR1 reads LNHDA; CDR2 reads SQIVND (reference sequence). V lost 4 bases to trimming and J lost 2 bases; unmatched junction nucleotides: 6. The CDR3 covers 15 residues. The full variable domain, rest sourced from reference TRBV19 and TRBJ2-7, is DGGITQSPKYLFRKEGQNVTLSCEQNLNHDAMYWYRQDPGQGLRLIYYSQIVNDFQKGDIAEGYSVSREKKESFPLTVTSAQKNPTAFYLCASSTDRGPTYEQYFGPGTRLTVT.

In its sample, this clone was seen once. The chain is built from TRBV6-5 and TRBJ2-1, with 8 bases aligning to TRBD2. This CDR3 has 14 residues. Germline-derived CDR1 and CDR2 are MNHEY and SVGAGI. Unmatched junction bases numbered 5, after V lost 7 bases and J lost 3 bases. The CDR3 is CASKAGTSYNEQFF. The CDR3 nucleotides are TGTGCCAGCAAGGCCGGGACTAGCTACAATGAGCAGTTCTTC.

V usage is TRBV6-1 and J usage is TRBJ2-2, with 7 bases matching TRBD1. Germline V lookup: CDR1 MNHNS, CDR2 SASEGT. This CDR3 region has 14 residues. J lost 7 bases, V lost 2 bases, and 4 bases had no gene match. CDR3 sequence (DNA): TGTGCCAGCAGTGAAATCAGGGGGTTCGGGGAGCTGTTTTTT. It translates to CASSEIRGFGELFF.

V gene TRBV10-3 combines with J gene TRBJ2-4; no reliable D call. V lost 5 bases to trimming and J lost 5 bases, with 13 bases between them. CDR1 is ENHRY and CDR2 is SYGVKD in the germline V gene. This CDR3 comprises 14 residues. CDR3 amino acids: CAISPGPVENIQYF. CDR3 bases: TGTGCCATCAGTCCGGGTCCAGTGGAAAACATTCAGTACTTC.

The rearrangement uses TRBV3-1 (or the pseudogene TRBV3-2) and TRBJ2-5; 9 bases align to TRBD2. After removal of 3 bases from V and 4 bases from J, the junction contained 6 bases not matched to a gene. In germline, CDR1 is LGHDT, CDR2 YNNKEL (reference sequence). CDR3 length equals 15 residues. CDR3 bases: TGTGCCAGCAGCCACGCGGGAGGGCCGGGAGAGACCCAGTACTTC. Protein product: CASSHAGGPGETQYF.

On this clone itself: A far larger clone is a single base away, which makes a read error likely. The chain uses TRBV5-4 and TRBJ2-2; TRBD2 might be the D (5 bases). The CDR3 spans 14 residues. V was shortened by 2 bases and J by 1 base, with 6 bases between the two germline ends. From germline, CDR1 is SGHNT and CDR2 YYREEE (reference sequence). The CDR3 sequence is CASSFEGNTGELFF. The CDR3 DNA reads TGTGCCAGCAGCTTTGAGGGGAACACCGGGGAGCTGTTTTTT.

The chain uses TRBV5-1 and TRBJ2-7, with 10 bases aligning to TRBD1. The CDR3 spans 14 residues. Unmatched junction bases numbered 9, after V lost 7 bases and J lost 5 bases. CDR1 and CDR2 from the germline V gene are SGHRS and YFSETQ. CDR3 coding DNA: TGCGCCAGCTCAGGGACAGGGGACGTCGACGAGCAGTACTTC. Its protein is CASSGTGDVDEQYF. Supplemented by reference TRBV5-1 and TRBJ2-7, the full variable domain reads KAGVTQTPRYLIKTRGQQVTLSCSPISGHRSVSWYQQTPGQGLQFLFEYFSETQRNKGNFPGRFSGRQFSNSRSEMNVSTLELGDSALYLCASSGTGDVDEQYFGPGTRLTVT.